This is a list of T cell receptor beta chains from one sample in a study of Ad26.COV2.S vaccination and SARS-CoV-2 variants. Only in-frame clones appear in the TCRdb table, and some are missing; sequencing was by immunoSEQ multiplex PCR. The data show some 250,000 clones, more than 75% seen once. The specimen comprised peripheral blood, sampled in a trial of Ad26.COV2.S vaccine versus placebo. The receptors shown here come from a person between 18 and 60 years old who received the Ad26.COV2.S COVID-19 vaccine or a placebo. The CDR3 runs from the conserved cysteine through the conserved F or W. A D gene is named only where the DNA matches it firmly. The size of a clone is reported for some rows only, either as once, few or many, or as a class for expanded clones.

v_call	j_call	d_call	clone_size	cdr3_length	cdr3_nt	cdr3_aa
TRBV28	TRBJ2-4	TRBD1	.	16	TGTGCCAGCAGTTTATACAGGGGGTCAACCAAAAACATTCAGTACTTC	CASSLYRGSTKNIQYF
TRBV12-3/TRBV12-4	TRBJ2-7	.	.	11	TGTGCCAGCAGTTTAGAGTCCGAGCAGTACTTC	CASSLESEQYF
TRBV2	TRBJ2-5	.	.	15	TGTGCCAGCAGTGAAGGGGTGGGCAGGCAAGAGACCCAGTACTTC	CASSEGVGRQETQYF
TRBV4-3	TRBJ2-7	TRBD1	once	13	TGCGCCAGCAGCCATGACAGGGGCTACGAGCAGTACTTC	CASSHDRGYEQYF
TRBV10-3	TRBJ1-2	TRBD1	few	16	TGTGCCATCAGTGAGTCGAGCGGACAGGGAGGGTATGGCTACACCTTC	CAISESSGQGGYGYTF
TRBV2	TRBJ1-5	.	.	13	TGTGCCAGCAGTACAGATTTCAATCAGCCCCAGCATTTT	CASSTDFNQPQHF
TRBV5-1	TRBJ1-6	TRBD1	.	15	TGCGCCAGCAGCCGACAAGGGACAGGGGATTCACCCCTCCACTTT	CASSRQGTGDSPLHF
TRBV6-5	TRBJ1-1	.	.	13	TGTGCCAGCAGGGAGACAGGCCCCGCTGAAGCTTTCTTT	CASRETGPAEAFF
TRBV5-1	TRBJ2-6	.	.	15	TGCGCCAGCAGCCCACAGGCGTCTGGGGCCAACGTCCTGACTTTC	CASSPQASGANVLTF
TRBV4-1	TRBJ1-5	.	few	15	TGCGCCAGCCGGAGAGAATTTTGGACGAATCAGCCCCAGCATTTT	CASRREFWTNQPQHF
TRBV3-1/TRBV3-2	TRBJ2-3	.	.	11	TGTGCCAGCAGCCAACTGGATACGCAGTATTTT	CASSQLDTQYF